This TCR beta chain was sequenced for a study of CD8 T cells in ankylosing spondylitis. Looked up from germline, CDR1 is SGHTA and CDR2 is FQGTGA. The J segment lost 0 bases and the V segment lost 0 bases, leaving 1 base of the junction unmatched. The CDR3 has 18 residues. TCRdb analysed the 5' RACE reads with MiXCR anew, one entry per CDR3 protein. This table holds a few hundred thousand distinct CDR3 sequences, roughly a tenth found once. This clonotype was picked up a small number of times. The rearrangement joins TRBV7-3 to TRBJ2-6, with 11 bases matching TRBD2. The sample comprised blood, either unsorted or a sorted T cell fraction (not recorded which). The source is a male donor with ankylosing spondylitis or in good health (not recorded which). The CDR3 protein is CASSLTGTSGSGANVLTF. As DNA, the CDR3 is TGTGCCAGCAGCTTAACGGGGACTAGCGGCTCTGGGGCCAACGTCCTGACTTTC. Using reference TRBV7-3 and TRBJ2-6 for the parts outside the CDR3, the full variable domain is GAGVSQTPSNKVTEKGKYVELRCDPISGHTALYWYRQSLGQGPEFLIYFQGTGAADDSGLPNDRFFAVRPEGSVSTLKIQRTERGDSAVYLCASSLTGTSGSGANVLTFGAGSRLTVL.